This entry is about one T cell receptor beta chain. Its antigen remains unknown. The data originate from a study of a mutant IDH1 vaccine in newly diagnosed glioma. Here immunoSEQ multiplex PCR was the method, and the copy in TCRdb shows in-frame clones only, minus some. The sample carries under 150,000 clones, about four fifths recorded once. Described time point: week 11, during vaccination. What each vaccine dose contained was 300 ug of mutant IDH1 20-mer peptide, accompanied by topical imiquimod. V was shortened by 2 bases and J by 2 bases, with 9 bases between the two germline ends. This CDR3 has 14 residues. Germline lookup yields CDR1 SGHVS and CDR2 FQNEAQ.

The sequencing used PBMCs, collected from a glioma patient whose treatment included an IDH1 peptide vaccine. This receptor was taken from a man in his forties or fifties with glioma. This sequence joins TRBV7-8 and TRBJ1-2, with D perhaps TRBD1 (5 bases). The CDR3 is CASSLTGRNYGYTF. For the CDR3, the DNA is TGTGCCAGCAGCTTAACAGGCAGAAACTATGGCTACACCTTC.